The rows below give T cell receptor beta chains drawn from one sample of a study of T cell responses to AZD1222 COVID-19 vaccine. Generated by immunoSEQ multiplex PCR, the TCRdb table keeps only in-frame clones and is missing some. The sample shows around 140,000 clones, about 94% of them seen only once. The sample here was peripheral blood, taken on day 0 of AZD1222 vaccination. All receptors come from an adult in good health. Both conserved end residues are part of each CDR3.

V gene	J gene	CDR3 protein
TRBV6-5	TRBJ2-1	CASSFSGTSANEQFF
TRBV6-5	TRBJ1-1	CASSLRQGTTEAFF
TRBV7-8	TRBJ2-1	CASSWAGQGLNEQFF
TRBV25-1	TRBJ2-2	CASTPKTGELFF
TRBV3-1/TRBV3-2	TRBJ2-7	CASSQVTGGAYEQYF
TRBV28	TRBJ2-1	CASSRTSGSYNEQFF
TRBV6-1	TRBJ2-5	CASSETPSGRGGPQETQYF
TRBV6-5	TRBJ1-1	CASSYSPTEAFF
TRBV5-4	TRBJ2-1	CASSFRDRGGDEQFF
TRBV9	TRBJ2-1	CASSVGVSSYNEQFF
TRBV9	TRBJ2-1	CASSVEWRDEQFF
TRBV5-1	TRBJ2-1	CASSPFSGNEQFF
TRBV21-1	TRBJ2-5	CASTPTDRGQTQYF
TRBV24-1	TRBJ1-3	CATSDSGQVFFPNTIYF
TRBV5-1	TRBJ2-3	CASSAQGVGLGPTDTQYF
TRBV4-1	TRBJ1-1	CASSRGMNTEAFF
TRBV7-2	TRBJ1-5	CASSGQGVGNQPQHF
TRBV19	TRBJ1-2	CASSIRGQLYGYTF